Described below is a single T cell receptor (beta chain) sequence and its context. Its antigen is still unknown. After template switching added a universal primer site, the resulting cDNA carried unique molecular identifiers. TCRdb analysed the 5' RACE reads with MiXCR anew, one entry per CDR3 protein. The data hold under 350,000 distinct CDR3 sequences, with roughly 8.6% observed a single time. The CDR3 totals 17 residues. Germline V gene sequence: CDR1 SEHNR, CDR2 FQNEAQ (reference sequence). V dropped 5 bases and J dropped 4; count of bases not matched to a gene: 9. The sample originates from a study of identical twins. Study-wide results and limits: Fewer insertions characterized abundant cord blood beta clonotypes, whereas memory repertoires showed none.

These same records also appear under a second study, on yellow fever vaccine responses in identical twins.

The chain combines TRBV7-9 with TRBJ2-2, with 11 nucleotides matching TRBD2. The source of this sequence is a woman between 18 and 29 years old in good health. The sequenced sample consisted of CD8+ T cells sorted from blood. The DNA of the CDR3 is TGTGCCAGCAGCCCGAGCGGACTAGCGGGCGTCACCGGGGAGCTGTTTTTT. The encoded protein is CASSPSGLAGVTGELFF.